A selection of T cell receptor beta chains follows, all from one sample in a study of T cells in Graves' hyperthyroidism and ophthalmopathy. TCRdb fed the multiplex PCR reads into MiXCR, producing one record per CDR3 protein. The sample shows more than 550,000 distinct CDR3 sequences, about 45% of them seen only once. Specimen: peripheral blood or thyroid tissue (not recorded which). These receptor sequences come from an adult man with Graves' disease, either hyperthyroidism or ophthalmopathy (not recorded which). Each CDR3 is given with its conserved first and last residue.

cdr3_aa v_call
CSAQGVDYGYTF TRBV20-1
CAISVAAGAGGYTF TRBV10-3
CASSLGGTTRETQYF TRBV7-9
CSVSTGTTYEQYF TRBV29-1
CASSFNGQVGNTEAFF TRBV13
CASRKVTGELFF TRBV2
CASAGEAYEQYF TRBV19
CSASTDLFQGPYEQYF TRBV20-1
CASKVGPANYGYTF TRBV10-3
CASSPGGLSSYEQYF TRBV7-9